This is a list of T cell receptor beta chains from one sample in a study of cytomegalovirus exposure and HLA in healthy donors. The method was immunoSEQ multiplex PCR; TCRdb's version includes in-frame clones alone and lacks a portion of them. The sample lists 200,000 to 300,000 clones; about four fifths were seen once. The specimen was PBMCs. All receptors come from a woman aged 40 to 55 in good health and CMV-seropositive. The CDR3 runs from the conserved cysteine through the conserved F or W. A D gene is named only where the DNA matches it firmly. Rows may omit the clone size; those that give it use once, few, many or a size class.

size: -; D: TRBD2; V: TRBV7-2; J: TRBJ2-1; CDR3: CASRSSGRGGEQFF; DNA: TGTGCCAGCAGGTCTAGCGGGAGAGGTGGTGAGCAGTTCTTC
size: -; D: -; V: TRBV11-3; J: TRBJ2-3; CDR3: CAIGEPDSTDTQYF; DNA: TGTGCCATTGGAGAACCTGACAGCACAGATACGCAGTATTTT
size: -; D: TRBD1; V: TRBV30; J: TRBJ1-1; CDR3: CAWSLGQGMNTEAFF; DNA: TGTGCCTGGAGTTTGGGACAGGGAATGAACACTGAAGCTTTCTTT
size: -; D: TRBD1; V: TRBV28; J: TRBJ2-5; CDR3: CASSLPGQGALLETQYF; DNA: TGTGCCAGCAGTTTACCCGGACAGGGGGCTTTACTGGAGACCCAGTACTTC
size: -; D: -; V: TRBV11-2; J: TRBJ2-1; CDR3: CASSLDQRGNYNEQFF; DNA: TGTGCCAGCAGCTTAGATCAACGGGGTAACTACAATGAGCAGTTCTTC
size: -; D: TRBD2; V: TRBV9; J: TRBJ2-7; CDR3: CASSVGGGAGRSSYEQYF; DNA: TGTGCCAGCAGCGTAGGGGGTGGAGCGGGACGCAGCTCCTACGAGCAGTACTTC
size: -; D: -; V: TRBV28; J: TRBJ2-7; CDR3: CASSLSAASSYEQYF; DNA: TGTGCCAGCAGTTTATCAGCGGCGAGCTCCTACGAGCAGTACTTC
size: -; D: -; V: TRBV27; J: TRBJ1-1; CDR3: CASSSADSSYTEAFF; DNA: TGTGCCAGCAGTTCAGCGGACAGCTCCTACACTGAAGCTTTCTTT
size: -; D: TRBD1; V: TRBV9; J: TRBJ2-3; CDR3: CASSRGQGRTDTQYF; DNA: TGTGCCAGCAGCCGCGGACAGGGGCGCACAGATACGCAGTATTTT
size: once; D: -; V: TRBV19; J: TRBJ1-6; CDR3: CASSIGRANSPLHF; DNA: TGTGCCAGTAGTATCGGCAGGGCTAATTCACCCCTCCACTTT
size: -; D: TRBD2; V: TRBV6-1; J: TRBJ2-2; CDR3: CASRRAGDTGELFF; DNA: TGTGCCAGCAGGAGAGCGGGAGACACCGGGGAGCTGTTTTTT
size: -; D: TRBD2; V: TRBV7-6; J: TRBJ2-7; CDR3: CASSLGTSGSPNEQYF; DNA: TGTGCCAGCAGCTTAGGGACTAGCGGGAGCCCCAACGAGCAGTACTTC
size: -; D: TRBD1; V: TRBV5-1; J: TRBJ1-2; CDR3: CASSLTGNNYVYTF; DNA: TGCGCCAGCAGTTTGACAGGGAATAACTATGTCTACACCTTC
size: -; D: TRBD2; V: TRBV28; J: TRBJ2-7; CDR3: CASSPLAEAYEQYF; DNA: TGTGCCAGCAGTCCCCTAGCGGAGGCCTACGAGCAGTACTTC
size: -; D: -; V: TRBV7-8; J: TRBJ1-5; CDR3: CASSPSTGGLGQPQHF; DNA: TGTGCCAGCAGCCCGAGTACGGGGGGCTTAGGTCAGCCCCAGCATTTT
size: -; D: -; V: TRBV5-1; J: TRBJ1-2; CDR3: CASSSDSPNYGYTF; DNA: TGCGCCAGCAGCTCGGACAGTCCTAACTATGGCTACACCTTC
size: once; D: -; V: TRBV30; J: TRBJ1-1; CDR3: CAWRIGPPPGVAFF; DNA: TGTGCCTGGAGAATAGGCCCACCTCCAGGGGTAGCTTTCTTT
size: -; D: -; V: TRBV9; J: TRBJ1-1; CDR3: CASSVKGGDTEAFF; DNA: TGTGCCAGCAGCGTAAAAGGGGGGGACACTGAAGCTTTCTTT